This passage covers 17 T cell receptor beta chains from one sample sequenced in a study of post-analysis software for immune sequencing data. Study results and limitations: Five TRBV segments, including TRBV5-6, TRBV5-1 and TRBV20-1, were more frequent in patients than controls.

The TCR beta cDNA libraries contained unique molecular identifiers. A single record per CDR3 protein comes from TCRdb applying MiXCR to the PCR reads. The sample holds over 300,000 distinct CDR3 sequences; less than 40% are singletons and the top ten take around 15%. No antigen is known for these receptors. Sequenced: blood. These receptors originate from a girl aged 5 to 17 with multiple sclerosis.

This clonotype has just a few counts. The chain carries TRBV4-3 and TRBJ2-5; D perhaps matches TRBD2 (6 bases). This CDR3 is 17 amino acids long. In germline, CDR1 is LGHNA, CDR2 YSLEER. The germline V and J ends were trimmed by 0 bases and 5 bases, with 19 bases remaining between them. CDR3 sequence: CASSQEVWASGRETQYF. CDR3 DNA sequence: TGCGCCAGCAGCCAAGAAGTCTGGGCCAGCGGGCGTGAGACCCAGTACTTC.

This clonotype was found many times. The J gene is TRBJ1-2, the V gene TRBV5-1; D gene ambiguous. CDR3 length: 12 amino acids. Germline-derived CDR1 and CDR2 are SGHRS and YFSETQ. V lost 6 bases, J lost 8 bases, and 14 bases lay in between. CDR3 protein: CASTLDWKGYTF. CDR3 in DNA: TGCGCCAGCACCCTAGACTGGAAAGGCTACACCTTC.

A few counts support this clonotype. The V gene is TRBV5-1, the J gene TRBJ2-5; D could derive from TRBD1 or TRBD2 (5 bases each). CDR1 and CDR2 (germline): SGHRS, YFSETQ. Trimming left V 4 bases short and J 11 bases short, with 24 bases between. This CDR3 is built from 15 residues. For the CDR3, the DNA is TGCGCCAGCAGCCCCTCGGGACCCTCAAGGGTAGAGCAGTACTTC. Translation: CASSPSGPSRVEQYF.

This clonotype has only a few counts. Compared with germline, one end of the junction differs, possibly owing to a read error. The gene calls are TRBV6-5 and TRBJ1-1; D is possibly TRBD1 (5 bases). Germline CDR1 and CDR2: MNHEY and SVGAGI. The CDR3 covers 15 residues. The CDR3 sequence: CASSYSGTDHTEAFF. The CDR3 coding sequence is TGTGCCAGCAGCTACTCCGGGACGGACCACACTGAAGCTTTCTTT.

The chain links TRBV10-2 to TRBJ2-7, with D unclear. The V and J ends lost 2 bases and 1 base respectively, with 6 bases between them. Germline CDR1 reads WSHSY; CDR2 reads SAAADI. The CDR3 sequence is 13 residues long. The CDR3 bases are TGCGCCAGCAGTGAGAGGATTTCCTACGAGCAGTACTTC. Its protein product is CASSERISYEQYF.

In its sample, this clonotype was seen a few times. The DNA for the CDR3 is TGTGCCAGCAGCCAACTGGACAATAATGAGCAGTTCTTC. Translated: CASSQLDNNEQFF. The chain links TRBV4-2 to TRBJ2-1; D is perhaps TRBD1 (5 bases). The germline V gene encodes CDR1 LGHNA and CDR2 YNFKEQ. The V gene lost 2 bases and the J gene lost 7 bases, with 9 bases spanning the gap. The CDR3 contains 13 residues.

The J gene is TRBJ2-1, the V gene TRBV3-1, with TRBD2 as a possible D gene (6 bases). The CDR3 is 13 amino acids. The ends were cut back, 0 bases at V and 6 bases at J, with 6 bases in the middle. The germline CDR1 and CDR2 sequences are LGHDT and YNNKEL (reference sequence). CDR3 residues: CASSQEGGNEQFF. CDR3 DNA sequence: TGTGCCAGCAGCCAAGAGGGGGGCAATGAGCAGTTCTTC.

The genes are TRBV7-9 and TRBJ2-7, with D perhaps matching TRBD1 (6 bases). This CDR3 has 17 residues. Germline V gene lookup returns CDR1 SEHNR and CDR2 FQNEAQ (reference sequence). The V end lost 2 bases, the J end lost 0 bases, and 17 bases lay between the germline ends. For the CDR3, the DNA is TGTGCCAGCAGCTTAAAACAGGGCAGGCAGAGCTCCTACGAGCAGTACTTC. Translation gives CASSLKQGRQSSYEQYF.

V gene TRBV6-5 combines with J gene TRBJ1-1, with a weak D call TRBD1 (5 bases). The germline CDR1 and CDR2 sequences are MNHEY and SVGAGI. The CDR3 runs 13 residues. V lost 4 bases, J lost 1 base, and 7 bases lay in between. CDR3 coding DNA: TGTGCCAGCAGTTCACAGGCGAACACTGAAGCTTTCTTT. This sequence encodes CASSSQANTEAFF.

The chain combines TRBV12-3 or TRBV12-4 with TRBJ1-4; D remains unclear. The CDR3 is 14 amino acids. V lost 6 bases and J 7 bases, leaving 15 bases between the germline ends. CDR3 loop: CASSPQQRAEKLFF. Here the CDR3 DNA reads TGTGCCAGCAGCCCTCAACAAAGGGCTGAAAAACTGTTTTTT.

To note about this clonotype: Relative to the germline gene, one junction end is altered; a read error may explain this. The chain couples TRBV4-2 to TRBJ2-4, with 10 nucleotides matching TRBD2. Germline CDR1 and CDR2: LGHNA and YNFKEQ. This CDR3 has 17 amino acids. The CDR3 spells CASSHRLAGKREDIRYF. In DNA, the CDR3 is TGTGCCAGCAGCCATCGACTAGCGGGTAAGAGAGAAGACATTCGGTACTTC.

Written as DNA, the CDR3 is TGTGCCAGCAGCTCGGGGACAGGGGTCTTCAATGAGCAGTTCTTC. Its translation is CASSSGTGVFNEQFF. The chain is built from TRBV7-3 and TRBJ2-1, with 10 bases lining up with TRBD1. The germline V gene has CDR1 SGHTA and CDR2 FQGTGA. After removal of 4 bases from V and 6 bases from J, the junction contained 6 bases not matched to a gene. The CDR3 runs to 15 residues.

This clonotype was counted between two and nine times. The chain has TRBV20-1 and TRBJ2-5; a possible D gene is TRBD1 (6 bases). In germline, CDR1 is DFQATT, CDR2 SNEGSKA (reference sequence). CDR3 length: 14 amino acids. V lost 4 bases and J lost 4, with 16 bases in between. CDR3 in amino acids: CSAKDRRGGETQYF. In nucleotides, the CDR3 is TGCAGTGCTAAAGACAGGCGTGGGGGAGAGACCCAGTACTTC.

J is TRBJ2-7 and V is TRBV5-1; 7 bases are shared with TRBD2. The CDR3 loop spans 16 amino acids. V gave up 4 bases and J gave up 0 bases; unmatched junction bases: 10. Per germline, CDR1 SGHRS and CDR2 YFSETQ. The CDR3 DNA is TGCGCCAGCAGCGTAGCCCAAGGACTAGACTCCTACGAGCAGTACTTC. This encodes CASSVAQGLDSYEQYF.

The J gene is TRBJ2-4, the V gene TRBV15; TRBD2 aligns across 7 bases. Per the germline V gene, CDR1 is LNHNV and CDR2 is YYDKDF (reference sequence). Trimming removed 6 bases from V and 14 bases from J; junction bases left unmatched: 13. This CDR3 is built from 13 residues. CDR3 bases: TGTGCCACCAGTCTTGTGGCGGGAGAAGGGGAGTACTTC. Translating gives CATSLVAGEGEYF.

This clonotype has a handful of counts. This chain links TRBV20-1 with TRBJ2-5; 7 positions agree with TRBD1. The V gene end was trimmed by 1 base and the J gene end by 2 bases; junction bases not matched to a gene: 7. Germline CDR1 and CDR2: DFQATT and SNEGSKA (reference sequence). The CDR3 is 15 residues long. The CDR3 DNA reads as TGCAGTGCTAGAGCCTCGGGACAGTCGCAAGAGACCCAGTACTTC. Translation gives CSARASGQSQETQYF.

CDR3 protein: CASSFTGAVEQYF. The CDR3 nucleotides are TGTGCCAGCAGTTTTACGGGGGCAGTCGAGCAGTACTTC. The gene calls are TRBV27 and TRBJ2-7; tentatively, D is TRBD1 or TRBD2 (6 bases each). V was pared by 3 bases and J by 6 bases, with 12 bases between. The germline gives CDR1 MNHEY, CDR2 SMNVEV (reference sequence). The CDR3 contains 13 residues.